This T cell receptor (beta chain) emerged from a study of T-cell memory formation after mild COVID-19. The study's findings and limits: Clones contracting over day 15 to 85 were CD4/CD8 balanced, with later expanders leaning CD4+. Whether day 37 second-wave clones are SARS-CoV-2-specific was not confirmed.

The V end was cut by 5 bases, the J end by 2 bases, with 16 bases between. The CDR3 is made up of 17 amino acids. CDR1 and CDR2 (germline): SEHNR, FQNEAQ (reference sequence). With respect to this clonotype: Antigen unknown.

5'RACE with constant-segment primers built TCRalpha and TCRbeta cDNA libraries with UMIs. TCRdb used MiXCR to reprocess the 5' RACE reads, holding one entry per CDR3 protein. This sample has under 150,000 distinct CDR3 sequences; approximately 16% occur once, and the top ten carry 11% to 15%. Sample: PBMCs or a T cell subset sorted from them (not recorded which). This chain joins TRBV7-9 and TRBJ2-6, with D tentatively TRBD1 (5 bases). This receptor was identified in an adult woman who had mild COVID-19 (a few samples of this study predate the infection). Cell type and time point are not known. The CDR3 loop reads CASSARPRETGANVLTF. CDR3 nucleotides: TGTGCCAGCAGCGCTAGGCCCAGGGAAACTGGGGCCAACGTCCTGACTTTC.